Presented here are 19 T cell receptor beta chains from one specimen sequenced in a study of T cells in localized non-small cell lung cancer. TCRdb's copy holds only in-frame clones and misses some; the assay was immunoSEQ multiplex PCR. In the table there are approximately 16,000 clones, 75% to 90% of which are singletons. The sequencing here drew on peripheral blood, taken before any cancer treatment. The source is a woman between 35 and 70 years old with stage I lung adenocarcinoma.

This clone was detected once. J is TRBJ1-1 and V is TRBV18, with unresolved D. The germline gives CDR1 KGHSH, CDR2 LQKENI. CDR3 length equals 11 residues. V lost 6 bases and J 2 bases, leaving 4 bases between the germline ends. The DNA of the CDR3 is TGTGCCAGCTCGCTAAACACTGAAGCTTTCTTT. Translated: CASSLNTEAFF.

The chain links TRBV29-1 to TRBJ2-7; D may be TRBD1 (5 bases). This CDR3 is built from 17 residues. Germline CDR1 and CDR2: SQVTM and ANQGSEA. Trimming pared 2 bases from V and 3 bases from J, leaving 23 bases between. The DNA for the CDR3 is TGCAGCGTTGAATTCGCGACAGCCTACGAACCTAGCTACGAGCAGTACTTC. Protein: CSVEFATAYEPSYEQYF.

The sample holds one count of this clone. V and J are TRBV19 and TRBJ1-5; D unresolved. Trimming removed 5 bases at V and 6 bases at J, with 11 bases between. This CDR3 contains 13 residues. Germline V gene data show CDR1 as LNHDA and CDR2 as SQIVND (reference sequence). The CDR3 DNA sequence: TGTGCCAGTAGTTTCGGGAGGAGTCAGCCCCAGCATTTT. It translates to CASSFGRSQPQHF.

The chain recombines TRBV6-5 with TRBJ1-6; TRBD1 might be the D (5 bases). Germline-derived CDR1 and CDR2 are MNHEY and SVGAGI. Trimming took off 0 bases at V and 7 bases at J, with 10 bases between the two ends. This CDR3 has 15 residues. CDR3 residues: CASSYSRQKNSPLHF. The CDR3 DNA is TGTGCCAGCAGTTACTCGAGACAGAAAAATTCACCCCTCCACTTT.

The V call is TRBV18, the J call TRBJ1-5, with D unresolved. Deletions cut 3 bases from V and 1 base from J, with 10 bases between. This CDR3 is 15 amino acids long. Germline lookup yields CDR1 KGHSH and CDR2 LQKENI. The CDR3 nucleotides are TGTGCCAGCTCACCCCAGATCAGCAGCAATCAGCCCCAGCATTTT. Translating it yields CASSPQISSNQPQHF.

The J gene is TRBJ2-5, the V gene TRBV28; D may match TRBD1 or TRBD2 (5 bases each). Trimming removed 3 bases at V and 3 bases at J, with 14 bases between. This CDR3 contains 15 residues. From germline, CDR1 is MDHEN and CDR2 SYDVKM. CDR3 DNA: TGTGCCAGCAGTTTTCGTAGGGGAGCAAAAGAGACCCAGTACTTC. Residues: CASSFRRGAKETQYF.

The chain joins TRBV15 to TRBJ1-2; possibly TRBD1 for D (6 bases). V lost 1 base, J lost 8 bases, and 23 bases lay in between. The germline CDR1 and CDR2 sequences are LNHNV and YYDKDF (reference sequence). CDR3 length equals 17 residues. Written as DNA, the CDR3 is TGTGCCACCAGCAGAGGAAGGGGGTTGGAGCGAAGAGGAGGCTACACCTTC. Protein sequence: CATSRGRGLERRGGYTF.

The table lists this clone with a count of one. This sequence joins TRBV7-2 and TRBJ1-4, with 10 bases fitting TRBD1. The junction had 9 bases not matched to a gene; V was cut back by 4 bases and J by 7 bases. Germline-derived CDR1 and CDR2 are SGHTA and FQGNSA. The CDR3 covers 16 residues. The CDR3 sequence is CASSYQRTGGGEKLFF. The CDR3, as DNA: TGTGCCAGCAGCTATCAGAGGACAGGGGGTGGTGAAAAACTGTTTTTT.

The V gene is TRBV5-1, the J gene TRBJ2-1; D perhaps matches TRBD2 (5 bases). Germline V gene data show CDR1 as SGHRS and CDR2 as YFSETQ. The V end lost 0 bases, the J end lost 9 bases, and 10 bases lay between the germline ends. This CDR3 comprises 13 residues. The CDR3 loop is CASSLAASTEQFF. The CDR3 DNA reads TGCGCCAGCAGCTTGGCGGCTAGCACTGAGCAGTTCTTC. The full variable domain, its missing parts supplied by reference TRBV5-1 and TRBJ2-1, is KAGVTQTPRYLIKTRGQQVTLSCSPISGHRSVSWYQQTPGQGLQFLFEYFSETQRNKGNFPGRFSGRQFSNSRSEMNVSTLELGDSALYLCASSLAASTEQFFGPGTRLTVL.

This clone has more than one count but fewer than ten. This chain links TRBV30 with TRBJ2-7, with D possibly TRBD1 on 5 matching bases. The CDR3 is 15 amino acids. The V gene lost 0 bases and the J gene lost 2 bases, with 14 bases spanning the gap. Germline loops: CDR1 GTSNPN, CDR2 SVGIG (reference sequence). In DNA, the CDR3 is TGTGCCTGGAGTGTTGGTCAAGCAGGGACCTACGAGCAGTACTTC. Its protein product is CAWSVGQAGTYEQYF.

This chain uses TRBV7-9 with TRBJ1-4; possibly TRBD1 for D (6 bases). The CDR3 has 14 residues. Trimming removed 2 bases at V and 2 bases at J, with 6 bases between. Germline loops: CDR1 SEHNR, CDR2 FQNEAQ (reference sequence). This chain's CDR3 is CASSLTGTNEKLFF. The CDR3 DNA sequence: TGTGCCAGCAGCTTAACAGGGACTAATGAAAAACTGTTTTTT.

The chain has TRBV6-1 and TRBJ2-5; D gene uncertain. Deletions cut 6 bases from V and 1 base from J, with 9 bases between. This CDR3 spans 13 amino acids. Germline CDR1 MNHNS, CDR2 SASEGT. Here the CDR3 reads CASRTGFQETQYF. The CDR3 region has the DNA TGTGCCAGCAGGACCGGATTCCAAGAGACCCAGTACTTC.

The gene calls are TRBV4-2 and TRBJ1-4; no clear D gene. Trimming pared 6 bases from V and 3 bases from J, leaving 20 bases between. Germline lookup yields CDR1 LGHNA and CDR2 YNFKEQ. The CDR3 runs to 17 residues. As DNA, the CDR3 is TGTGCCAGCAGACTAGCTGTTTCCGGGAGCTCTAATGAAAAACTGTTTTTT. Amino acid sequence: CASRLAVSGSSNEKLFF.

This clone is large within its sample. V gene TRBV5-1 combines with J gene TRBJ2-7; 9 bases line up with TRBD1. This CDR3 region has 11 residues. After removal of 4 bases from V and 13 bases from J, the junction contained 6 bases not matched to a gene. Germline V lookup: CDR1 SGHRS, CDR2 YFSETQ. The CDR3 region has the DNA TGCGCCAGCAGCCAAGGGACAGGGTTATACTTC. It yields the protein CASSQGTGLYF.

Turning to this clone: A read error may produce the germline difference seen at one junction end. The rearrangement joins TRBV7-7 to TRBJ1-5, with TRBD1 identical over 8 bases. This CDR3 comprises 17 residues. Germline lookup yields CDR1 SSHAT and CDR2 FNYEAQ (reference sequence). For the CDR3, the DNA is TGTGCTAGCAGCTTAGGGCCGACAGGGGCCCACAATCAGCCCCAGCATTTT. Its translation: CASSLGPTGAHNQPQHF. Supplemented by reference TRBV7-7 and TRBJ1-5, the full variable domain reads GAGVSQSPRYKVTKRGQDVTLRCDPISSHATLYWYQQALGQGPEFLTYFNYEAQPDKSGLPSDRFSAERPEGSISTLTIQRTEQRDSAMYRCASSLGPTGAHNQPQHFGDGTRLSIL.

The genes are TRBV6-4 and TRBJ2-3; D assignment may be TRBD1 or TRBD2 (5 bases each). V was cut by 6 bases and J by 0 bases, with 10 bases left in between. From germline, CDR1 is MRHNA and CDR2 SNTAGT. The CDR3 covers 14 residues. In DNA, the CDR3 is TGTGCCAGCAGCTGGGGCGGGAGCACAGATACGCAGTATTTT. The encoded protein is CASSWGGSTDTQYF.

The rearrangement links TRBV2 to TRBJ2-2, with unresolved D. The CDR3 is 15 residues long. Trimming took 7 bases from V and 4 from J, leaving 16 bases between them. The germline V gene encodes CDR1 SNHLY and CDR2 FYNNEI. Here the CDR3 reads CASKWERAGTGELFF. The CDR3 DNA reads TGTGCCAGCAAGTGGGAACGCGCTGGCACCGGGGAGCTGTTTTTT.

The V call is TRBV6-1, the J call TRBJ2-3; TRBD2 matches 12 bases. Germline-derived CDR1 and CDR2 are MNHNS and SASEGT. This CDR3 region has 16 residues. Trimming took 0 bases from V and 4 from J; bases not matched to a gene: 2. The CDR3: CASSEALAGGPDTQYF. The CDR3 DNA follows: TGTGCCAGCAGTGAAGCGCTAGCGGGGGGGCCAGATACGCAGTATTTT.

This chain joins TRBV19 and TRBJ1-3, with D unresolved. Germline CDR1 LNHDA, CDR2 SQIVND (reference sequence). V was shortened by 3 bases and J by 0 bases, with 12 bases between the two germline ends. The CDR3 runs to 16 residues. CDR3 in amino acids: CASSISRDRSGNTIYF. The CDR3 region has the DNA TGTGCCAGTAGTATTTCGAGGGATCGCTCTGGAAACACCATATATTTT.